This TCR beta chain was sequenced in a study of blood T cells in healthy people across ages (dated by TCRdb to the mid-2010s). Context from the whole study: In model experiments, template switching captured roughly one uniquely barcoded TCR beta cDNA molecule for every two T cells. Age-related changes in TCR beta repertoire diversity were measured in the study by deep sequencing normalized with unique cDNA molecular identifiers. To avoid experimental bias, donors of different ages were distributed randomly across sequencing lanes. The study analyzed two additional independent replicas of 1 million unique cDNA reads from the same blood draw for two donors, one aged 18 to 30 and one aged 80 or older. Donors were grouped into four age groups: young (average roughly 15 years), middle-aged (39), aged (around 62) and long-lived (around 82).

Study-wide conclusions, independent of this receptor: Observed TCR beta diversity per million T cells fell roughly linearly with age, and a significant reduction was already apparent by age about 36. Donor CMV infection status was unknown, potentially confounding age-related changes in expanded clonotypes. Bulk unsorted PBMC profiling prevented conclusive comparison of naive and antigen-experienced compartments. The percentage of naive T cells measured by flow cytometry correlated strongly with observed TCR beta diversity. Estimates of total diversity based on one million sequenced T cells were regarded as lower bounds and as underestimates. Compared with the aged group, the long-lived group had more naive CD4+ T cells, fewer expanded clones and increased TCR diversity, a pattern suggesting age selection.

Trimmed from V: 6 bases; trimmed from J: 10 bases; junction bases lacking a gene match: 26. The CDR3 has 20 amino acids, counting the end cysteine and phenylalanine. Left in the record is the CDR3 DNA by itself, 60 bases read in frame from the first base. The germline V gene encodes CDR1 SGHRS and CDR2 YFSETQ. Donors were roughly 40 systemically healthy Caucasian individuals from Russia aged roughly 6 to 95 years. Each donor gave about 11 milliliters of peripheral blood, drawn into EDTA-treated Vacutainer tubes. Ficoll-Paque density-gradient centrifugation was used to isolate PBMCs, with at least 6 million per sample. Trizol reagent was used to extract total RNA from the PBMCs, yielding at least 6 micrograms per sample. For every donor, an aliquot of PBMCs went through flow cytometry to measure the percentages of naive CD45RAhigh/CD27high T cells. This clonotype was counted a single time. Its antigen is unknown. Within one base of it there is no much larger clone, and no base qualities were kept.

Libraries were prepared through 5' RACE. Sequencing took place on an Illumina HiSeq 2500. A second PCR of roughly 7 to 12 cycles was run with a J-beta primer mix and a sample-barcoded 5' primer. A template-switch 5' adaptor carrying 12 random nucleotides introduced a unique molecular identifier onto each TCR beta cDNA molecule. Each sample yielded at least 3 million CDR3-containing paired-end reads. The Mint cDNA synthesis kit, primed by a TRBC-specific oligonucleotide, was used to synthesize first-strand cDNA from all RNA. After uracil-DNA glycosylase treatment, a first 18-cycle PCR used universal primers M1SS and BC2_uni_R on all cDNA. For the original study's pipeline: For normalization, 1 million high-quality reads were randomly selected from each sample, with every read carrying a distinct molecular identifier. Reads sharing molecular identifiers were discarded rather than binned into consensus sequences. MiTCR, set to a Q25 quality threshold and the strictest error-elimination algorithm, was used for CDR3 identification, clonotype clustering and error correction. A nonparametric unseen species model using Euler transformation provided a lower-bound estimate of total TCR beta diversity. TCRdb redid the processing of the public reads, applying fastp at Q25 and MiXCR, and retained in-frame beta chains. Identical CDR3 proteins give one entry, which carries the most common genes and DNA. None of the V and J calls come from the authors' own analysis; TCRdb made them. This sample has around 1.1 million distinct CDR3 sequences in its table, and less than 45% of those were observed once. Less than 15% of the sample belongs to the ten largest clones.

Sequencing was done on a sample of blood. This clonotype was sampled from a man aged 18 to 29 in good health. The V gene is TRBV5-1 and the J gene is TRBJ1-6; the junction holds 9 bases that match TRBD1. In nucleotide form, the sequence is TGCGCCAGCACCTTCCATTTTGGGACAGGGAACCCAGGGCAGAAATCACCCCTCCACTTT. Translated, it gives CASTFHFGTGNPGQKSPLHF.